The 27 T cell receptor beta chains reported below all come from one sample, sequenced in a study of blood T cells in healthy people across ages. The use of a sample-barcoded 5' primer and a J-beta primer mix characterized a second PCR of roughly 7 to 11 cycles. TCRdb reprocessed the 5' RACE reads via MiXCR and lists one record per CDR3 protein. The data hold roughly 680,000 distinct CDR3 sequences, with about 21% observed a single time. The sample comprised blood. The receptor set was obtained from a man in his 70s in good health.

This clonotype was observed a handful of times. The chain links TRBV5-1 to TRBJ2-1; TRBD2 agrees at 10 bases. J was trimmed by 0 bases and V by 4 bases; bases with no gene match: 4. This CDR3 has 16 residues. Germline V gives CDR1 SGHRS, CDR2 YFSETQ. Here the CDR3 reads CASSASGGASYNEQFF. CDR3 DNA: TGCGCCAGCAGCGCTAGCGGGGGCGCCTCCTACAATGAGCAGTTCTTC.

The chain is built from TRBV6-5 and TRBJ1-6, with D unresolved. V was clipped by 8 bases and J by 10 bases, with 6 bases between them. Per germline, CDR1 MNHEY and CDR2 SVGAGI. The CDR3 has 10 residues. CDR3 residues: CASLRSPLHF. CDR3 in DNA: TGTGCCAGCCTGCGGTCACCCCTCCACTTT.

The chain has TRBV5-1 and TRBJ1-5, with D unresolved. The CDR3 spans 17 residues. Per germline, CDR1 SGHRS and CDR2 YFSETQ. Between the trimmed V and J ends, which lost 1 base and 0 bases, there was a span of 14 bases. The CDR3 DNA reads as TGCGCCAGCAGCTTGTTCCGCGGACGGATTAGCAATCAGCCCCAGCATTTT. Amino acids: CASSLFRGRISNQPQHF.

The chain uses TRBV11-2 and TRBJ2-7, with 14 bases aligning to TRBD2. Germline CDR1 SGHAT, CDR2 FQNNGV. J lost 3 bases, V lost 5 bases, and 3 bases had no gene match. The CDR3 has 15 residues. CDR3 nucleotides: TGTGCCAGCAGCCGACTAGCGGGAGGGGTCTACGAGCAGTACTTC. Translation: CASSRLAGGVYEQYF.

This chain's CDR3 is CASRIDRVWYEQYF. The CDR3 bases are TGTGCCAGCAGAATCGACAGGGTGTGGTACGAGCAGTACTTC. The chain is built from TRBV6-2 or TRBV6-3 and TRBJ2-7; 7 nucleotides align to TRBD1. CDR1 and CDR2 (germline): MNHEY, SVGEGT. The CDR3 sequence is 14 residues long. V shed 6 bases and J 4 bases; nucleotides not matched to a gene: 9.

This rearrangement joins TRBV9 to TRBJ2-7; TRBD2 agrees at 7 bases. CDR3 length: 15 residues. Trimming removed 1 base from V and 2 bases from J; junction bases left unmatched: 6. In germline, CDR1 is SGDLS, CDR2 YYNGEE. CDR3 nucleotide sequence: TGTGCCAGCAGCGTATCAAGCGGGGCCGCCTACGAGCAGTACTTC. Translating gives CASSVSSGAAYEQYF.

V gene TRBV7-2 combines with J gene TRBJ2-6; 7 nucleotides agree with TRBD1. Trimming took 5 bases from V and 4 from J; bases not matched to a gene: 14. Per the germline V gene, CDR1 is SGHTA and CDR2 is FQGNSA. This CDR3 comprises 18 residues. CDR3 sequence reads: CASSTADREPNGANVLTF. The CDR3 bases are TGTGCCAGCAGCACAGCTGACAGGGAGCCTAACGGGGCCAACGTCCTGACTTTC.

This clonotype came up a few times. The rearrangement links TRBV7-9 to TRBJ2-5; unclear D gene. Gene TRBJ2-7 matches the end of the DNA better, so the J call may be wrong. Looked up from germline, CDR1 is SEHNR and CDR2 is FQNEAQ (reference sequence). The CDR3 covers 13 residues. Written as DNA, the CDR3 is TGTGCCAGCAGCCCCGGGTGGTTCGACGAGCAGTACTTC. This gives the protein CASSPGWFDEQYF.

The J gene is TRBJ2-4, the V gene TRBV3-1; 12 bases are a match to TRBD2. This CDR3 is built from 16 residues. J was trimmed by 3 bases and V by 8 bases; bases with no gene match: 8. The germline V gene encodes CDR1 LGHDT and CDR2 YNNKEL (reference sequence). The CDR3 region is CASRHSSGGDKNIQYF. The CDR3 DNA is TGTGCCAGCCGTCATTCTAGCGGGGGGGACAAAAACATTCAGTACTTC. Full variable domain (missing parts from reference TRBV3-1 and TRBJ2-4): DTAVSQTPKYLVTQMGNDKSIKCEQNLGHDTMYWYKQDSKKFLKIMFSYNNKELIINETVPNRFSPKSPDKAHLNLHINSLELGDSAVYFCASRHSSGGDKNIQYFGAGTRLSVL.

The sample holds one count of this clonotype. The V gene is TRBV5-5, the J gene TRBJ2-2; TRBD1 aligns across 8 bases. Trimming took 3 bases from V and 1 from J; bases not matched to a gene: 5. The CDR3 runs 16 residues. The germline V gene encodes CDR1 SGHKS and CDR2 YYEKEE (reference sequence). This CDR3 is CASSWAGGVNTGELFF. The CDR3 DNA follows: TGTGCCAGCAGCTGGGCAGGGGGCGTGAACACCGGGGAGCTGTTTTTT.

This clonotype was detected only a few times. The CDR3 region is CSASRDRAYEQYF. As DNA, the CDR3 is TGCAGTGCTAGCCGGGACAGGGCTTACGAGCAGTACTTC. V gene TRBV20-1 combines with J gene TRBJ2-7; 9 bases fit TRBD1. With V trimmed by 3 bases and J by 4 bases, 4 bases remained unmatched. The germline CDR1 and CDR2 sequences are DFQATT and SNEGSKA (reference sequence). CDR3 size: 13 residues.

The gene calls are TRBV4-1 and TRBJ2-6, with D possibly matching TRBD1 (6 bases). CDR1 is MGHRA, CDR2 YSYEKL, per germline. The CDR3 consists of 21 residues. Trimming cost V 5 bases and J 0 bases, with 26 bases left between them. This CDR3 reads CASSFRDTSLATLSGANVLTF. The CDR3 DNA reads TGCGCCAGCAGCTTCCGGGACACGAGTTTAGCAACGCTCTCTGGGGCCAACGTCCTGACTTTC.

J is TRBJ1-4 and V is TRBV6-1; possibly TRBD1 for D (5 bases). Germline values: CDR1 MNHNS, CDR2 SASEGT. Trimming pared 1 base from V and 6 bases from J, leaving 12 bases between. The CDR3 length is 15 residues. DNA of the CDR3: TGTGCCAGCAGTGAAGGAGGGGCACGGTATGAAAAACTGTTTTTT. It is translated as CASSEGGARYEKLFF.

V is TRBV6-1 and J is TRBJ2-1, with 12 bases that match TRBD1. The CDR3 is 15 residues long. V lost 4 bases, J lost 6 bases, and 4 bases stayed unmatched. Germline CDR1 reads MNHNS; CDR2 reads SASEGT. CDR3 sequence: CASSGGQGAINEQFF. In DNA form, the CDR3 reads TGTGCCAGCAGTGGGGGACAGGGGGCGATCAATGAGCAGTTCTTC.

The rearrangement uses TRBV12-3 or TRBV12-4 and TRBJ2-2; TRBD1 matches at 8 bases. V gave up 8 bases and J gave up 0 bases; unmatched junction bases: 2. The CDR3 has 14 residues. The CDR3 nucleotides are TGTGCCAGCGACAGGGGTTCGAACACCGGGGAGCTGTTTTTT. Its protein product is CASDRGSNTGELFF.

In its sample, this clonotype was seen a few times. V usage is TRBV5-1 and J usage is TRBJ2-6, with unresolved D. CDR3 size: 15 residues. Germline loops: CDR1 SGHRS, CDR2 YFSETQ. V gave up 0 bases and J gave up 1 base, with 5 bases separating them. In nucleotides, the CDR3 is TGCGCCAGCAGCTTGGGAACTTCTGGGGCCAACGTCCTGACTTTC. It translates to CASSLGTSGANVLTF.

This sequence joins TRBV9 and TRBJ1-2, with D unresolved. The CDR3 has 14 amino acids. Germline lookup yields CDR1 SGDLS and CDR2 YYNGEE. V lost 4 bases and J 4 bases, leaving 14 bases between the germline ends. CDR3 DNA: TGTGCCAGCAGCACGGGAGAGGGAAGCTATGGCTACACCTTC. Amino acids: CASSTGEGSYGYTF.

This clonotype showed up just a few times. As DNA, the CDR3 is TGTGCCACCGGATTTAGCGGGAGTTCAGATACGCAGTATTTT. Translating it yields CATGFSGSSDTQYF. The chain recombines TRBV10-3 with TRBJ2-3, with 9 bases identical to TRBD2. This CDR3 has 14 amino acids. Germline values: CDR1 ENHRY, CDR2 SYGVKD. V was clipped by 10 bases and J by 4 bases; unmatched bases: 9.

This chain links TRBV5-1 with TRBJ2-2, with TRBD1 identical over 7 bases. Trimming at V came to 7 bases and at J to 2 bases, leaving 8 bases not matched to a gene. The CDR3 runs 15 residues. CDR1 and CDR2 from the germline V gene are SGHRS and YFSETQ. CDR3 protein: CASANRGDNTGELFF. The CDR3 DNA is TGCGCCAGCGCTAACAGGGGCGACAACACCGGGGAGCTGTTTTTT.

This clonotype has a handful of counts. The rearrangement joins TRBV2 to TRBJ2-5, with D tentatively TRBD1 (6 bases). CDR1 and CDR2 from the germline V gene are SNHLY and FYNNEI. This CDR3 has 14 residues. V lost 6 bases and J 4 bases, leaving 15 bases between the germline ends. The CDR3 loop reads CASRADRSGETQYF. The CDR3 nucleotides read TGTGCCAGCAGAGCAGACAGGTCGGGAGAGACCCAGTACTTC.

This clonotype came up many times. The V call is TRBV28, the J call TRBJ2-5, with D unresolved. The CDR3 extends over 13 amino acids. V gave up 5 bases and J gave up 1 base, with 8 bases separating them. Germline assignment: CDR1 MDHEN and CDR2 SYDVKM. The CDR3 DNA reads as TGTGCCAGCAGTCAACCTCCCCAAGAGACCCAGTACTTC. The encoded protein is CASSQPPQETQYF.

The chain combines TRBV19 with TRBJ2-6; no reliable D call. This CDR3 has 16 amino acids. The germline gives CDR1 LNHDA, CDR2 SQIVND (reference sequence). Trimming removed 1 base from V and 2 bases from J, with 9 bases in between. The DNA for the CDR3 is TGTGCCAGTAGTATAGGTTCAGGCCCTGGGGCCAACGTCCTGACTTTC. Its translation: CASSIGSGPGANVLTF.

The CDR3 here is CASTSRTGRSYNEQFF. In nucleotides, the CDR3 is TGTGCCAGCACCTCGCGGACAGGCCGCTCCTACAATGAGCAGTTCTTC. The chain recombines TRBV28 with TRBJ2-1, with 7 bases aligning to TRBD1. CDR3 length: 16 residues. CDR1 and CDR2 (germline): MDHEN, SYDVKM. The J segment lost 0 bases and the V segment lost 7 bases, leaving 9 bases of the junction unmatched.

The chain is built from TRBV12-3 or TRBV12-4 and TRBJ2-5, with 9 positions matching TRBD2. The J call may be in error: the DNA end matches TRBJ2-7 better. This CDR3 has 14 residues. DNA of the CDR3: TGTGCCAGCAGTTCTAGCGGGAAAACCTACGAGCAGTACTTC. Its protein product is CASSSSGKTYEQYF.

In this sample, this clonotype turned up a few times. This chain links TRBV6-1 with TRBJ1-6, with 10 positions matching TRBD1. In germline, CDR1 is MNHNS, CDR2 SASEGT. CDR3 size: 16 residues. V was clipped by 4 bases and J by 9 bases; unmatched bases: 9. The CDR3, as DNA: TGTGCCAGCAGTGCGCCCCCGGGACAGGGGAGTTCACCCCTCCACTTT. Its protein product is CASSAPPGQGSSPLHF.

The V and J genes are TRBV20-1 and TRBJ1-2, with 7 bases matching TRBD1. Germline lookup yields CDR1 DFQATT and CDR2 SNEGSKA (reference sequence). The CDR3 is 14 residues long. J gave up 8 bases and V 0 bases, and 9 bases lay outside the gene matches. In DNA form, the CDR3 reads TGCAGTGCTAGAGATCCTAACAGGGGTGACGGCTACACCTTC. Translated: CSARDPNRGDGYTF.

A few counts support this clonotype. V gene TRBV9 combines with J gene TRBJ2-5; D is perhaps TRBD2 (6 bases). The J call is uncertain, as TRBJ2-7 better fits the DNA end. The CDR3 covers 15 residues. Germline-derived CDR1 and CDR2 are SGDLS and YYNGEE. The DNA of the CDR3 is TGTGCCAGCAGCGTAGCCCCGGGAGTCGGCTACGAGCAGTACTTC. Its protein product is CASSVAPGVGYEQYF.